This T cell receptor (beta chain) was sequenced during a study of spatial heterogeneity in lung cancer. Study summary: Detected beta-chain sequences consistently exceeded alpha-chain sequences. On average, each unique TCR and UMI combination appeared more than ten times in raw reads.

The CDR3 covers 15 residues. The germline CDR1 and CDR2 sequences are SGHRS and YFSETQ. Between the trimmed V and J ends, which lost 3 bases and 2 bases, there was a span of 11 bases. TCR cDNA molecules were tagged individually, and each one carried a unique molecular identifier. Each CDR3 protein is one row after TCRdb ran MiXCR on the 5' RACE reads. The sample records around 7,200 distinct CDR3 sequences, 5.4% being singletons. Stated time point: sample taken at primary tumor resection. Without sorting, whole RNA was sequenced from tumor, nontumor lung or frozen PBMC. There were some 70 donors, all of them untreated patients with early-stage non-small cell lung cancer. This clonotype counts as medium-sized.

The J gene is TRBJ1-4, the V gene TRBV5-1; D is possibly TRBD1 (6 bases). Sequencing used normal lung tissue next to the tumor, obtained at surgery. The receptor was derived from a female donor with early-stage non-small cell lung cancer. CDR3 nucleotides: TGCGCCAGCAGCTCGCAAGGACAGACTAATGAAAAACTGTTTTTT. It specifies CASSSQGQTNEKLFF. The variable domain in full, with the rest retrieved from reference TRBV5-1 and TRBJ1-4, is KAGVTQTPRYLIKTRGQQVTLSCSPISGHRSVSWYQQTPGQGLQFLFEYFSETQRNKGNFPGRFSGRQFSNSRSEMNVSTLELGDSALYLCASSSQGQTNEKLFFGSGTQLSVL.